A selection of T cell receptor beta chains follows, all from one sample in a study of cytomegalovirus exposure and HLA in healthy donors. Using immunoSEQ multiplex PCR, the repertoire was profiled, and TCRdb retains in-frame clones only, with some absent. The sample lists 100,000 or so clones, about three quarters occurring once. Input material: PBMCs. The receptors stem from a man aged 30-40 years in good health and CMV-seropositive. Each CDR3 is given with its conserved first and last residue.

V gene,J gene,CDR3 protein
TRBV6-1,TRBJ2-5,CASSEVPGGTQYF
TRBV5-1,TRBJ1-6,CASSAPETGDYSPLHF
TRBV14,TRBJ2-5,CASSQVGGETQYF
TRBV18,TRBJ1-2,CASSPAEADGYTF
TRBV4-2,TRBJ1-1,CASSPQAREFLVNTEAFF
TRBV7-9,TRBJ2-4,CASSLAQGNIQYF
TRBV7-8,TRBJ1-6,CASSRDGTGGIAGSYNSPLHF
TRBV28,TRBJ1-4,CASSSDRLREKLFF
TRBV7-9,TRBJ2-7,CASSLDFYEQYF
TRBV7-4,TRBJ2-7,CASSRTGLSYEQYF
TRBV5-1,TRBJ2-7,CASSLGVSGGLTYEQYF
TRBV7-3,TRBJ2-3,CASSRGGIEADTQYF
TRBV5-1,TRBJ1-3,CASGTGTLGGSSGNTIYF
TRBV28,TRBJ2-6,CASSSLRQGASGANVLTF
TRBV6-4,TRBJ2-5,CASRAEPQETQYF
TRBV6-5,TRBJ2-7,CASSYSPTRPYEQYF
TRBV7-9,TRBJ1-1,CSSSNSRGTEAFF
TRBV6-1,TRBJ1-5,CASAERDQEYQPQHF
TRBV6-6,TRBJ2-7,CASTRDTLYEQYF
TRBV7-2,TRBJ2-2,CASIGNWGVSTGELFF
TRBV7-8,TRBJ2-1,CASSAGRLAANNEQFF
TRBV30,TRBJ1-5,CAWSVFRGSNQPQHF
TRBV6-5,TRBJ1-5,CASSYSGRSNQPQHF
TRBV27,TRBJ2-7,CASSLLGTGNEQYF
TRBV27,TRBJ2-1,CASSPWTGSYNEQFF
TRBV19,TRBJ1-4,CASSTRERTEKLFF
TRBV9,TRBJ1-1,CASSPTGGTEAFF
TRBV5-4,TRBJ2-1,CASSLRGFSGGPKYNEQFF
TRBV4-3,TRBJ2-7,CASRDSQSSYEQYF
TRBV4-1,TRBJ1-1,CASSQVQGHTEAFF
TRBV12-5,TRBJ2-2,CASGSVLIPGLAGGPNTGELFF
TRBV2,TRBJ1-5,CASKTGSNSNQPQHF
TRBV13,TRBJ2-3,CASSLTGEDTQYF
TRBV9,TRBJ1-3,CASSVAGTAVSGNTIYF
TRBV4-2,TRBJ2-6,CASSRHRRQGITGANVLTF
TRBV6-5,TRBJ1-2,CASSWTGRNYGYTF
TRBV14,TRBJ1-6,CASSPSRDRHLSGMWYNSPLHF
TRBV19,TRBJ2-3,CASSVAGNTDTQYF
TRBV11-1,TRBJ1-1,CASSTPGQPFTEAFF
TRBV2,TRBJ1-2,CASSGQTDYGYTF